This T cell receptor beta chain appears in the sequencing data of a study of T cell responses to AZD1222 COVID-19 vaccine. CDR3 length equals 15 residues. The V end was cut by 4 bases, the J end by 0 bases, with 10 bases between. In germline, CDR1 is SGHRS, CDR2 YFSETQ. Comment on this clone: The target antigen is unknown.

Study-level results: Across the whole spike, CD4 TCRs peaked at regions 160-218 and 743-854.

Assay used: immunoSEQ multiplex PCR; TCRdb lists only in-frame clones, some missing. There are around 160,000 clones in the sample; about 90% occur only once, and 1% to 1.4% lies in the top ten. This sequence was found in an adult who received the AZD1222 COVID-19 vaccine. This chain joins TRBV5-1 and TRBJ1-4, with a possible D match to TRBD1 (5 bases). Sequences were derived from peripheral blood, sampled 28 days after the second AZD1222 dose. This CDR3 reads CASSRDPATNEKLFF. The CDR3 DNA sequence: TGCGCCAGCAGCCGGGACCCTGCAACTAATGAAAAACTGTTTTTT.